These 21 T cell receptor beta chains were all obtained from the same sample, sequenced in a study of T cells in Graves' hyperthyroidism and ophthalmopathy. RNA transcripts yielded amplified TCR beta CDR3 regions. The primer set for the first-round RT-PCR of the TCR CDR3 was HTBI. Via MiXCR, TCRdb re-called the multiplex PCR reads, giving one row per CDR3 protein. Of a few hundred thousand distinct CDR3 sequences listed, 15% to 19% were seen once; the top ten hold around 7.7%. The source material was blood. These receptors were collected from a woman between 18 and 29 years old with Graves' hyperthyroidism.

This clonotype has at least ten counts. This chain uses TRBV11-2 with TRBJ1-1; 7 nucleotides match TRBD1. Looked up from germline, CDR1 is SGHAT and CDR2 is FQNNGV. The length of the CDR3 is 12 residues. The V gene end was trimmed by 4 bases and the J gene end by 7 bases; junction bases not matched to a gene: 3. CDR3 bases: TGTGCCAGCAGCTCCGGGACAGTTGAAGCTTTCTTT. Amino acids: CASSSGTVEAFF.

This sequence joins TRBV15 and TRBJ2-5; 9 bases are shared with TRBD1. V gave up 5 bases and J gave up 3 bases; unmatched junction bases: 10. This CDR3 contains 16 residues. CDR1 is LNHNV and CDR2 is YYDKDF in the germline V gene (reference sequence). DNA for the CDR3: TGTGCCACCAGCGGCTGGGACAGGGCATCGAAAGAGACCCAGTACTTC. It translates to CATSGWDRASKETQYF.

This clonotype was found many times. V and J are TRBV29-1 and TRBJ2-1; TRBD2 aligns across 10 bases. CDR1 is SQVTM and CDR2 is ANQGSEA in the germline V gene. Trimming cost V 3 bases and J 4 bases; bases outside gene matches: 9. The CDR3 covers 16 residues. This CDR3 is CSVDLAGVKEYNEQFF. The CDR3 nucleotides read TGCAGCGTTGATCTAGCGGGAGTAAAAGAGTACAATGAGCAGTTCTTC.

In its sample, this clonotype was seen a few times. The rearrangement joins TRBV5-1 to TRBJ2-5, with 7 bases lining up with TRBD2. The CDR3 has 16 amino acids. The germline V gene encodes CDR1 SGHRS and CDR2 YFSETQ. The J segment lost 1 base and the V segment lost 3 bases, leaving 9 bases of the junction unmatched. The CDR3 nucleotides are TGCGCCAGCAGCTCACTCGGCGGGGGTCTCCAAGAGACCCAGTACTTC. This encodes CASSSLGGGLQETQYF.

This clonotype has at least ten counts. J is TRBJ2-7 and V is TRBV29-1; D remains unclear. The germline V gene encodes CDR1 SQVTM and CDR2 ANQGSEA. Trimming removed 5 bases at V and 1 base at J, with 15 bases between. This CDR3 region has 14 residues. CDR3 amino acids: CSVTRRARSYEQYF. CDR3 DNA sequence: TGCAGCGTTACCCGACGCGCTCGGTCCTACGAGCAGTACTTC.

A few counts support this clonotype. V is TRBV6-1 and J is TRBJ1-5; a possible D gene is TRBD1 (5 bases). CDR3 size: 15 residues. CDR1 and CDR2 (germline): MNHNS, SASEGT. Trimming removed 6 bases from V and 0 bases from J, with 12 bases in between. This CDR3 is CASSEGPYSNQPQHF. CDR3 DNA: TGTGCCAGCAGCGAGGGGCCTTATAGCAATCAGCCCCAGCATTTT.

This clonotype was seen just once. The DNA of the CDR3 is TGTGCCAGTAGGCCTGACAGGGGGCGGACTAATGAAAAACTGTTTTTT. Translated, it gives CASRPDRGRTNEKLFF. This sequence joins TRBV19 and TRBJ1-4, with 10 bases identical to TRBD1. Trimming at V came to 6 bases and at J to 2 bases, leaving 6 bases not matched to a gene. From germline, CDR1 is LNHDA and CDR2 SQIVND (reference sequence). CDR3 length: 16 amino acids.

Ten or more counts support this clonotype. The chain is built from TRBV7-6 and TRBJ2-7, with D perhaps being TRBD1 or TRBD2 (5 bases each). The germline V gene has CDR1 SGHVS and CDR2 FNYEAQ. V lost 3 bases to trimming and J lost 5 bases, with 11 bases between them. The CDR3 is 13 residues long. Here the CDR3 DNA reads TGTGCCAGCAGCTTCGGGGCCAAGGACGAGCAGTACTTC. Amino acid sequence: CASSFGAKDEQYF.

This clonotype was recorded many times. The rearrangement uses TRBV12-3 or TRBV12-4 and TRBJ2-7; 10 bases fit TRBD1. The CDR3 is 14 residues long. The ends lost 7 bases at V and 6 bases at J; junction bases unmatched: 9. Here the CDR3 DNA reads TGTGCCAGCACCTATGGGGGACAGGGGACCGAGCAGTACTTC. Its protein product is CASTYGGQGTEQYF.

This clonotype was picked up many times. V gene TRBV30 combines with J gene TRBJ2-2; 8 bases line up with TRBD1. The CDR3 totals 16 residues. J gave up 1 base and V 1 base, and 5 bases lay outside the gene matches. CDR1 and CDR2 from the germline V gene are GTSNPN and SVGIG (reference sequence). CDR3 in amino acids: CAWSGRTGKNTGELFF. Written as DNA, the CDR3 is TGTGCCTGGAGTGGGCGGACAGGGAAGAACACCGGGGAGCTGTTTTTT.

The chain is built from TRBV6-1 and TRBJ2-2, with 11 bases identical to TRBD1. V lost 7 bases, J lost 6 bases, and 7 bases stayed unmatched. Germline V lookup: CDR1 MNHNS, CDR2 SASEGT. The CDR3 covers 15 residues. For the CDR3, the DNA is TGTGCCAGCACCTTGGGACAGGGGGTATCCGGGGAGCTGTTTTTT. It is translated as CASTLGQGVSGELFF.

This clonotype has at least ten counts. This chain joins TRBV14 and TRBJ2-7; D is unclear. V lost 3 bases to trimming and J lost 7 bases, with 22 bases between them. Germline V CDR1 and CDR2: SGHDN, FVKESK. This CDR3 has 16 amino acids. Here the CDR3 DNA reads TGTGCCAGCAGCCACGTCCACTCATCTTTAGGTGGGGAGCAGTACTTC. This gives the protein CASSHVHSSLGGEQYF. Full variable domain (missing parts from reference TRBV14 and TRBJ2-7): EAGVTQFPSHSVIEKGQTVTLRCDPISGHDNLYWYRRVMGKEIKFLLHFVKESKQDESGMPNNRFLAERTGGTYSTLKVQPAELEDSGVYFCASSHVHSSLGGEQYFGPGTRLTVT.

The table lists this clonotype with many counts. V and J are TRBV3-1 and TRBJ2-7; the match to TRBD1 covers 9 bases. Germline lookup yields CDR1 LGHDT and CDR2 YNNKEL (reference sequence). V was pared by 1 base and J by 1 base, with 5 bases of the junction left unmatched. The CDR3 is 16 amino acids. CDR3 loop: CASSQVLGQGSYEQYF. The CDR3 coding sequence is TGTGCCAGCAGCCAAGTCCTAGGACAGGGGTCCTACGAGCAGTACTTC.

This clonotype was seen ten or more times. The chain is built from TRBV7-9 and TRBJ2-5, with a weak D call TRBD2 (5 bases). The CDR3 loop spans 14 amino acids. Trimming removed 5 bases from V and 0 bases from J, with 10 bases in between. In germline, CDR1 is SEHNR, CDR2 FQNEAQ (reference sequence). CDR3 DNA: TGTGCCAGCAGCCCGGGGTCCTACCAAGAGACCCAGTACTTC. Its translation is CASSPGSYQETQYF. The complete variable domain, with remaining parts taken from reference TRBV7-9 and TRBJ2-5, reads DTGVSQNPRHKITKRGQNVTFRCDPISEHNRLYWYRQTLGQGPEFLTYFQNEAQLEKSRLLSDRFSAERPKGSFSTLEIQRTEQGDSAMYLCASSPGSYQETQYFGPGTRLLVL.

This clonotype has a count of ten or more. Written as DNA, the CDR3 is TGTGCCAGCAGCTTTAACAGGGGTGCCCACGAGCAGTACTTC. Residues: CASSFNRGAHEQYF. The chain is built from TRBV7-2 and TRBJ2-7; 7 bases match TRBD1. Germline lookup yields CDR1 SGHTA and CDR2 FQGNSA. Losses at the gene ends were 3 bases for V and 5 bases for J; bases not matched to a gene: 7. This CDR3 is 14 amino acids long.

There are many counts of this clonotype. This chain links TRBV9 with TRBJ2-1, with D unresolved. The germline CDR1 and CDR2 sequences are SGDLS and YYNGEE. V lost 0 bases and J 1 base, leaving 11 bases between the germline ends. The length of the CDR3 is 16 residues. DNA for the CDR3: TGTGCCAGCAGCGTAGCAGTGGTCACATCCTACAATGAGCAGTTCTTC. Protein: CASSVAVVTSYNEQFF.

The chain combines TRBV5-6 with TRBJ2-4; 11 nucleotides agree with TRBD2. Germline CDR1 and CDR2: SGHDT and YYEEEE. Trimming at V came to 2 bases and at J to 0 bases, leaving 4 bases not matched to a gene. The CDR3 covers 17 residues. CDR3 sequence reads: CASSFLAGGLAKNIQYF. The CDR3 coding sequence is TGTGCCAGCAGCTTCCTAGCGGGAGGTTTAGCCAAAAACATTCAGTACTTC.

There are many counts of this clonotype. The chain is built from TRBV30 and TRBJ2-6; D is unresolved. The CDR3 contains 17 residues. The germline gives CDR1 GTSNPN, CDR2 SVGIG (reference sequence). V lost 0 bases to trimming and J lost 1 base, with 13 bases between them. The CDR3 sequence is CAWSVGPTPSGANVLTF. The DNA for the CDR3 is TGTGCCTGGAGTGTTGGACCTACACCGTCTGGGGCCAACGTCCTGACTTTC.

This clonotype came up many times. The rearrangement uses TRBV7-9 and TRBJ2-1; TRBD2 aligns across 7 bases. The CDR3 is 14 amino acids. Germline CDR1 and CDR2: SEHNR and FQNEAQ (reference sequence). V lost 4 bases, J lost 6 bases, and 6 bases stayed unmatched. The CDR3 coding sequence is TGTGCCAGCAGCTCCCCGACTAGCCGCAATGAGCAGTTCTTC. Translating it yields CASSSPTSRNEQFF.

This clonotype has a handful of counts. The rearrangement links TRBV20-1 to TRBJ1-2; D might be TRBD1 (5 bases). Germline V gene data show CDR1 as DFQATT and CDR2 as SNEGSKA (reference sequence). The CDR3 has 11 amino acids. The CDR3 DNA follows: TGCGGGGGGGGTTCACCCTATGGCTACACCTTC. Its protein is CGGGSPYGYTF.

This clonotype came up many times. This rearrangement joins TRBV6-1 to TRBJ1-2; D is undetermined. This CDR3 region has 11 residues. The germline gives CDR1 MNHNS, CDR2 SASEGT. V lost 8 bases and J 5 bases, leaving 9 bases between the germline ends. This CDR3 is CASGSPYGYTF. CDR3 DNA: TGTGCCAGCGGGTCCCCGTATGGCTACACCTTC.